The clone carrying this T cell receptor (beta chain) was recorded at least ten times. Germline-derived CDR1 and CDR2 are SGHTA and FQGNSA. CDR3 size: 14 residues. Germline trimming cut 5 bases from V and 5 bases from J; bases unmatched to any gene: 6. The data belong to a study of T cells in Graves' hyperthyroidism and ophthalmopathy. Amplified TCR beta CDR3 regions derived from RNA transcripts. Carried out on the TCR CDR3, a first-round RT-PCR used the HTBI primer set. TCRdb processed the multiplex PCR reads anew with MiXCR; each CDR3 protein has one entry. The data show roughly 500,000 distinct CDR3 sequences, about 20% seen once. Every diagnosis used clinical symptoms, serum thyroxine and TRAb, thyroid ultrasound and orbital computed tomography. The PBMCs were taken from about 9.7 ml of fresh peripheral blood.

This chain joins TRBV7-2 and TRBJ2-5; 9 positions match TRBD1. The clonotype comes from a woman aged 70-85 years with Graves' ophthalmopathy. Specimen: blood. CDR3 DNA sequence: TGTGCCAGCAGCCCGGGACAGGGTACGGAGACCCAGTACTTC. Its protein product is CASSPGQGTETQYF.